The clone carrying this T cell receptor (beta chain) has a handful of counts. Its antigen is still unknown. Germline V gene lookup returns CDR1 MGHRA and CDR2 YSYEKL. The CDR3 is made up of 16 amino acids. J was trimmed by 3 bases and V by 1 base; bases with no gene match: 4. This record belongs to a study of T cell repertoires in cytomegalovirus infection. Study as a whole: Selected CMV epitopes included recently identified HLA-C-restricted ones as well as well-studied HLA-B-restricted ones. From public TCR beta signatures came an indication of both CMV infection and matching HLA type.

General study results and limits: The ex vivo response was dominated by HLA-C-restricted CMV-specific TCR beta clonotypes. The cumulative frequency of public TCR beta families identified carriers of CMV plus the relevant HLA.

MiXCR, applied by TCRdb to the reads, yields one record per CDR3 protein. Of 650,000 to 900,000 distinct CDR3 sequences in the sample, 29% are singletons; the top ten hold about an eighth. The specimen was cultured CD8+ T cells from PBMCs, collected from culture after CMV antigen stimulation. The chain has TRBV4-1 and TRBJ2-7, with 12 bases lining up with TRBD2. The sequence came from a human donor in good health (CMV status not recorded). Some clones in this sample may be carry-over from other donors' samples. CDR3 coding DNA: TGCGCCAGCAGCCAAGGCCCGGGACTAGCGGGCTACGAGCAGTACTTC. It codes for CASSQGPGLAGYEQYF.